This T cell receptor beta chain was identified during a study of radiotherapy plus CTLA-4 blockade in lung cancer. This CDR3 has 14 amino acids. Germline values: CDR1 SGHRS, CDR2 YFSETQ. J gave up 2 bases and V 6 bases, and 5 bases lay outside the gene matches. Some clones are missing from TCRdb's copy, which holds only in-frame ones; the method was immunoSEQ multiplex PCR. The sample records roughly 110,000 clones, 70% to 90% being singletons. The chain recombines TRBV5-1 with TRBJ2-3, with 8 positions matching TRBD2. The receptor was derived from a human donor with non-small cell lung cancer that progressed on radiotherapy plus ipilimumab. Some clones in this sample may be carry-over from other donors' samples. The sample here was peripheral blood, taken from a patient treated with radiotherapy plus ipilimumab. CDR3 bases: TGCGCCAGCACGGTAGCGGGGTCCACAGATACGCAGTATTTT. Translating gives CASTVAGSTDTQYF.